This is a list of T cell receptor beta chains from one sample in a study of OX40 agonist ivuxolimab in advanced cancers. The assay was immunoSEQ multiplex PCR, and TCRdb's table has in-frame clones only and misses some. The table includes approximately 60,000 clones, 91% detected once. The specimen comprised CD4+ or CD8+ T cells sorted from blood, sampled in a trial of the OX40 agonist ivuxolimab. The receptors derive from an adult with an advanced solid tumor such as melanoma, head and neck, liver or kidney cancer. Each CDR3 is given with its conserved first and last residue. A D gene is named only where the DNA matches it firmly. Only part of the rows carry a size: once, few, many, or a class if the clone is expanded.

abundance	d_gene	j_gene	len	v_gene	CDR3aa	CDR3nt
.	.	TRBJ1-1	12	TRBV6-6	CASGSGETEAFF	TGTGCCAGCGGGTCGGGAGAGACTGAAGCCTTCTTT
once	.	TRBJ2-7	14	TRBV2	CASTEPHLRGEQYF	TGTGCCAGCACAGAGCCCCATCTAAGGGGGGAGCAGTACTTC
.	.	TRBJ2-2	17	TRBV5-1	CASSLASATLNTGELFF	TGCGCCAGCAGCTTGGCTAGCGCCACCCTGAACACCGGGGAGCTGTTTTTT
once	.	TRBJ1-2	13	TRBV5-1	CASSLEQLTSYTF	TGCGCCAGCAGCTTGGAGCAGCTCACCAGCTACACCTTC
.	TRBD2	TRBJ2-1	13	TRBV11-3	CASSPGTSNEQFF	TGTGCCAGCAGCCCTGGGACTAGCAATGAGCAGTTCTTC
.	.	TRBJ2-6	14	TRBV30	CAWASGTGANVLTF	TGTGCCTGGGCCTCAGGGACCGGGGCCAACGTCCTGACTTTC
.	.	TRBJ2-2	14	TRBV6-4	CASSEHSFSGELFF	TGTGCCAGCAGTGAACACTCCTTCTCGGGGGAGCTGTTTTTT
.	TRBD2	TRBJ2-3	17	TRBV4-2	CASSQSGLAGGGDTQYF	TGTGCCAGCAGCCAGAGCGGACTAGCGGGAGGGGGGGATACGCAGTATTTT
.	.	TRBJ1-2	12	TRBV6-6	CASRSGWWGYTF	TGTGCCAGCAGATCGGGTTGGTGGGGCTACACCTTC
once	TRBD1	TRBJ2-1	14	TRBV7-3	CASSFPGTANEQFF	TGTGCCAGCAGCTTCCCCGGGACAGCTAATGAGCAGTTCTTC
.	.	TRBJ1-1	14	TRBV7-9	CASSLWPTNTEAFF	TGTGCCAGCAGCTTATGGCCCACAAACACTGAAGCTTTCTTT
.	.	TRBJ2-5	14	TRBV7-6	CASSLGWPEETQYF	TGTGCCAGCAGCTTAGGTTGGCCGGAGGAGACCCAGTACTTC
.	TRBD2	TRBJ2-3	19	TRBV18	CASSPSSGRARVRTDTQYF	TGTGCCAGCTCGCCTTCGAGCGGGAGGGCCCGGGTTCGCACAGATACGCAGTATTTT
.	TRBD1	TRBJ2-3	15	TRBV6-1	CASTGQGYSTDTQYF	TGTGCCAGCACGGGACAGGGGTATAGCACAGATACGCAGTATTTT
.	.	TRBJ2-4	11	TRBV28	CASGERNIQYF	TGTGCCAGCGGTGAGAGAAACATTCAGTACTTC
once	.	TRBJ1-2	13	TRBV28	CASSLGQNYGYTF	TGTGCCAGCAGTTTAGGGCAGAACTATGGCTACACCTTC
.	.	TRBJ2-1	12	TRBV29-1	CSVVPQVNEQFF	TGCAGCGTTGTTCCTCAGGTCAATGAGCAGTTCTTC
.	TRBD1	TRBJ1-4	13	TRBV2	CASWGTGDEKLFF	TGTGCCAGCTGGGGGACAGGGGACGAAAAACTGTTTTTT